This is a list of T cell receptor beta chains from one sample in a study of radiotherapy plus CTLA-4 blockade in lung cancer. Produced via immunoSEQ multiplex PCR; TCRdb's table is partial and in-frame only. The data show roughly 130,000 clones, more than 80% seen once. Material: peripheral blood, obtained from a patient treated with radiotherapy plus ipilimumab. Receptors originate from a human donor with non-small cell lung cancer that progressed on radiotherapy plus ipilimumab. Both conserved end residues are part of each CDR3. Each record gives: V gene, J gene, D gene, clone size, CDR3 protein, CDR3 DNA. A D gene is named only where the DNA matches it firmly. Size is omitted from some rows. Given values are once, few, many or a class for expanded clones.

>TRBV11-3|TRBJ2-1|.|.
CASSLVRYNEQFF
TGTGCCAGCAGCTTAGTTAGGTACAATGAGCAGTTCTTC
>TRBV6-1|TRBJ1-5|.|.
CASSERLEGQPQHF
TGTGCCAGCAGTGAAAGGTTGGAGGGCCAGCCCCAGCATTTT
>TRBV5-1|TRBJ2-3|.|.
CASSPGPTDTQYF
TGCGCCAGCAGCCCAGGGCCCACAGATACGCAGTATTTT
>TRBV19|TRBJ1-1|.|.
CASSMSMNTEAFF
TGTGCCAGTAGTATGAGTATGAACACTGAAGCTTTCTTT
>TRBV29-1|TRBJ2-5|.|.
CSVDSGQETQYF
TGCAGCGTGGACAGTGGCCAAGAGACCCAGTACTTC
>TRBV5-1|TRBJ2-1|.|.
CASSLTTAYNEQFF
TGCGCCAGCAGCTTGACGACAGCTTACAATGAGCAGTTCTTC
>TRBV9|TRBJ2-7|.|.
CASSVDTGSYEQYF
TGTGCCAGCAGCGTAGATACAGGGAGCTACGAGCAGTACTTC
>TRBV7-2|TRBJ1-4|.|.
CASSPGRTGEKLFF
TGTGCCAGCAGCCCCGGTCGGACGGGTGAAAAACTGTTTTTT
>TRBV7-9|TRBJ2-4|.|.
CASSLDLSKNIQYF
TGTGCCAGCAGCTTAGATCTTAGCAAAAACATTCAGTACTTC
>TRBV11-2|TRBJ1-4|TRBD1|once
CASSPDRGPNEKLFF
TGTGCCAGCAGTCCAGACAGGGGGCCTAATGAAAAACTGTTTTTT
>TRBV25-1|TRBJ2-3|.|.
CASSVTASTDTQYF
TGTGCCAGCAGTGTTACAGCAAGCACAGATACGCAGTATTTT
>TRBV4-1|TRBJ2-7|TRBD1|.
CASSQPGTGKYEQYF
TGCGCCAGCAGCCAGCCCGGGACAGGGAAATACGAGCAGTACTTC
>TRBV9|TRBJ1-3|.|once
CASSVGGTPRSGNTIYF
TGTGCCAGCAGCGTAGGTGGGACACCCCGCTCTGGAAACACCATATATTTT
>TRBV11-3|TRBJ2-1|.|.
CASSLERGANEQFF
TGTGCCAGCAGCTTAGAGAGAGGCGCCAATGAGCAGTTCTTC
>TRBV6-1|TRBJ1-3|.|.
CASSEDVVPRSGNTIYF
TGTGCCAGCAGTGAAGACGTCGTGCCCAGGAGTGGAAACACCATATATTTT
>TRBV6-5|TRBJ2-1|TRBD1|.
CASSSTGGSYEQFF
TGTGCCAGCAGTTCAACAGGGGGCTCGTATGAGCAGTTCTTC
>TRBV7-9|TRBJ1-5|TRBD1|.
CASSAAGGSNQPQHF
TGTGCCAGCAGCGCCGCAGGGGGGAGCAATCAGCCCCAGCATTTT
>TRBV5-1|TRBJ2-1|TRBD2|few
CASSGLAGVDEQFF
TGCGCCAGCTCGGGACTAGCGGGAGTTGATGAGCAGTTCTTC
>TRBV9|TRBJ2-7|.|.
CASSPRRDGSYEQYF
TGTGCCAGCAGCCCCCGACGGGACGGTTCCTACGAGCAGTACTTC
>TRBV29-1|TRBJ1-3|.|.
CRGQRNTIYF
TGCAGGGGACAAAGAAACACCATATATTTT
>TRBV2|TRBJ2-7|.|.
CASSESMNYEQYF
TGTGCCAGCAGTGAAAGCATGAACTACGAGCAGTACTTC
>TRBV11-2|TRBJ1-2|.|.
CASSLVPTGYTF
TGTGCCAGCAGCTTAGTCCCCACTGGCTACACCTTC
>TRBV4-1|TRBJ1-3|.|.
CASSLGEEPGNTIYF
TGCGCCAGCAGCCTGGGGGAAGAACCTGGAAACACCATATATTTT
>TRBV27|TRBJ2-3|TRBD1|.
CASRRTGTDTQYF
TGTGCCAGCAGACGGACAGGGACAGATACGCAGTATTTT
>TRBV6-5|TRBJ2-2|TRBD1|.
CASRSGTATGELFF
TGTGCCAGCAGGTCCGGGACAGCCACCGGGGAGCTGTTTTTT
>TRBV5-1|TRBJ2-4|.|.
CASSLELIGVTAKNIQYF
TGCGCCAGCAGCTTGGAATTGATTGGGGTGACCGCCAAAAACATTCAGTACTTC
>TRBV18|TRBJ1-3|.|.
CASSLEKTGNTIYF
TGTGCCAGCTCACTAGAGAAGACTGGAAACACCATATATTTT
>TRBV6-5|TRBJ1-6|.|.
CASRNGLSPLHF
TGTGCCAGCAGAAACGGGCTCTCACCCCTCCACTTT
>TRBV7-9|TRBJ1-1|.|once
CASLRGDEAFF
TGTGCCAGCTTGAGGGGAGATGAAGCTTTCTTT
>TRBV7-2|TRBJ2-1|.|.
CASSSPGLPYNEQFF
TGTGCCAGCAGCTCGCCGGGACTTCCATACAATGAGCAGTTCTTC
>TRBV29-1|TRBJ2-5|.|.
CSVGAFQETQYF
TGCAGCGTTGGTGCTTTCCAAGAGACCCAGTACTTC
>TRBV5-8|TRBJ1-3|.|.
CASSRRVPGNTIYF
TGTGCCAGCAGCCGCAGGGTCCCCGGAAACACCATATATTTT
>TRBV10-3|TRBJ1-5|TRBD1|once
CAISMTGDSNQPQHF
TGTGCCATCAGCATGACAGGGGATAGCAATCAGCCCCAGCATTTT
>TRBV18|TRBJ2-5|TRBD1|once
CASSPPGGLETQYF
TGTGCCAGCTCACCCCCAGGGGGTCTTGAGACCCAGTACTTC
>TRBV19|TRBJ1-2|.|.
CASSISAGDGYGYTF
TGTGCCAGTAGTATAAGTGCCGGGGACGGCTATGGCTACACCTTC
>TRBV6-1|TRBJ1-3|TRBD1|.
CASSLRGTAGNTIYF
TGTGCCAGCAGCCTCCGGGGGACAGCTGGAAACACCATATATTTT
>TRBV19|TRBJ2-3|.|.
CASSINMVGTDTQYF
TGTGCCAGTAGTATAAACATGGTGGGCACAGATACGCAGTATTTT
>TRBV5-1|TRBJ2-7|TRBD1|.
CASSLSAGGVSSYEQYF
TGCGCCAGCAGCTTATCCGCAGGGGGCGTTAGCTCCTACGAGCAGTACTTC
>TRBV18|TRBJ1-4|TRBD1|.
CASSPTGGIEKLFF
TGTGCCAGCTCACCGACAGGGGGGATTGAAAAACTGTTTTTT
>TRBV18|TRBJ2-7|.|.
CASSPQAVREGQYF
TGTGCCAGCTCACCTCAAGCGGTGCGAGAGGGGCAGTACTTC
>TRBV6-6|TRBJ1-5|.|.
CASRRKQNQPQHF
TGTGCCAGCAGAAGAAAGCAGAATCAGCCCCAGCATTTT
>TRBV19|TRBJ2-1|.|.
CASSTPGSYNEQFF
TGTGCCAGTAGTACCCCCGGCAGCTACAATGAGCAGTTCTTC
>TRBV19|TRBJ1-5|TRBD1|.
CASTTGGVQPQHF
TGTGCCAGTACCACAGGGGGCGTTCAGCCCCAGCATTTT
>TRBV5-1|TRBJ2-1|TRBD2|.
CASSVGTTSYNEQFF
TGCGCCAGCAGCGTCGGGACTACCTCCTACAATGAGCAGTTCTTC
>TRBV5-4|TRBJ2-1|.|.
CASSFSGGRYNEQFF
TGTGCCAGCAGCTTTTCCGGAGGGCGTTACAATGAGCAGTTCTTC
>TRBV29-1|TRBJ2-7|TRBD2|.
CSVGLAGSSYEQYF
TGCAGCGTGGGACTAGCGGGAAGCTCCTACGAGCAGTACTTC
>TRBV5-1|TRBJ2-1|TRBD2|.
CASSLSGIGYEQFF
TGCGCCAGCAGCCTTAGCGGGATAGGGTATGAGCAGTTCTTC
>TRBV5-1|TRBJ1-1|.|.
CASSLPVGGNTEAFF
TGCGCCAGCAGCTTGCCGGTAGGGGGAAACACTGAAGCTTTCTTT
>TRBV7-3|TRBJ2-2|.|.
CASSLIAVANTGELFF
TGTGCCAGCAGCTTAATAGCGGTCGCGAACACCGGGGAGCTGTTTTTT